This record concerns one TCR beta chain sequence. The entry originates in a study of human thymus T cells. The people who donated were healthy Finnish babies having corrective surgery for congenital heart defects. Only four of the eight donors provided a 0.5-1 mL blood sample. Trimming took 4 bases from V and 8 from J; bases not matched to a gene: 7. From germline, CDR1 is LNHDA and CDR2 SQIVND (reference sequence). The CDR3 extends over 14 amino acids. Using immunoSEQ multiplex PCR, the repertoire was profiled, and TCRdb retains in-frame clones only, with some absent. The sample holds approximately 46,000 clones, more than 85% seen once.

The TCR originated in a girl under two years old with a congenital heart defect but otherwise immunologically healthy. The rearrangement uses TRBV19 and TRBJ2-1; 8 positions agree with TRBD2. The specimen sequenced was blood. CDR3 region: CASSKVGRAHEQFF. As DNA, the CDR3 is TGTGCCAGTAGTAAGGTCGGGAGGGCCCATGAGCAGTTCTTC.